The 2 T cell receptor beta chains listed next were all sequenced from one sample in a study of cytomegalovirus exposure and HLA in healthy donors. PCR used 60 Vbeta primers and 13 Jbeta primers. Using immunoSEQ multiplex PCR, the repertoire was profiled, and TCRdb retains in-frame clones only, with some absent. The table lists some 150,000 clones, 55% to 70% of them singletons, with roughly 7% in the top ten. Sample: PBMCs. Receptors were obtained from an older woman in good health and CMV-seropositive.

This clone was picked up a small number of times. The chain combines TRBV5-6 with TRBJ2-1, with TRBD2 identical over 14 bases. Trimming at V came to 7 bases and at J to 5 bases, leaving 2 bases not matched to a gene. The CDR3 has 14 residues. CDR1 SGHDT and CDR2 YYEEEE come from the germline V gene. Here the CDR3 reads CASAGLAGDNEQFF. The CDR3 DNA reads TGTGCCAGCGCGGGACTAGCGGGAGACAATGAGCAGTTCTTC. Drawing the rest from reference TRBV5-6 and TRBJ2-1, the complete variable domain is DAGVTQSPTHLIKTRGQQVTLRCSPKSGHDTVSWYQQALGQGPQFIFQYYEEEERQRGNFPDRFSGHQFPNYSSELNVNALLLGDSALYLCASAGLAGDNEQFFGPGTRLTVL.

The chain has TRBV29-1 and TRBJ2-1, with D possibly matching TRBD2 (5 bases). V lost 5 bases to trimming and J lost 3 bases, with 11 bases between them. The CDR3 totals 13 residues. Germline-derived CDR1 and CDR2 are SQVTM and ANQGSEA. The CDR3, as DNA: TGCAGCGTTAAACTCCGGGACTACAATGAGCAGTTCTTC. As protein: CSVKLRDYNEQFF.